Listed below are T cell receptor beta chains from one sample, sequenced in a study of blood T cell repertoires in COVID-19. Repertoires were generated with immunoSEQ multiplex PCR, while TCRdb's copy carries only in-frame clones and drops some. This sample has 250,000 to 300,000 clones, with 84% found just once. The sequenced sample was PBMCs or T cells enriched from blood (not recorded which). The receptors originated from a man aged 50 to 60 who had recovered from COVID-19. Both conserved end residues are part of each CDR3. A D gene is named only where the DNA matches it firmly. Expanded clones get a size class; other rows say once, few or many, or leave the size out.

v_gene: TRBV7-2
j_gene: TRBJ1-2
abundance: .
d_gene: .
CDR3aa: CASSLGTEEPRYGYTF
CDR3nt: TGTGCCAGCAGCTTGGGTACAGAAGAGCCCCGGTATGGCTACACCTTC

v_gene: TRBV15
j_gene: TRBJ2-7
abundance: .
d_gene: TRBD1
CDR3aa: CATRRGQGAYEQYF
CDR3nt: TGTGCCACCAGGAGGGGGCAGGGGGCTTACGAGCAGTACTTC

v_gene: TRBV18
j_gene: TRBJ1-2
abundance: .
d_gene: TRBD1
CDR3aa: CASSPLSQGANDGYTF
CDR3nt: TGTGCCAGCTCACCCTTATCACAGGGGGCGAATGACGGCTACACCTTC

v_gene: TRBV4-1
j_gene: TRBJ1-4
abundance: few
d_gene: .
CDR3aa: CASSQEEGRFFEKLFF
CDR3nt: TGCGCCAGCAGCCAAGAGGAGGGACGATTTTTTGAAAAACTGTTTTTT

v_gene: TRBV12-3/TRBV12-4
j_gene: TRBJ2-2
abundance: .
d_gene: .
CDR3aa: CASSSGFGELFF
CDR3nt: TGTGCCAGCAGTTCAGGGTTCGGGGAGCTGTTTTTT

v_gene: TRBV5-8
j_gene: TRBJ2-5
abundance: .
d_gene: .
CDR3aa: CASSSRAGGETQYF
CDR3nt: TGTGCCAGCAGCTCGAGGGCCGGAGGGGAGACCCAGTACTTC

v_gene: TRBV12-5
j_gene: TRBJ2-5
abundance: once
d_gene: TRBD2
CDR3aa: CASGLATQRGTSEETQYF
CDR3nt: TGTGCTAGTGGTTTGGCAACGCAGCGTGGGACTAGCGAAGAGACCCAGTACTTC

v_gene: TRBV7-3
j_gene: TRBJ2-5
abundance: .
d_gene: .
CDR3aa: CASSLTAPSETQYF
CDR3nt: TGTGCCAGCAGCTTAACAGCACCCTCAGAGACCCAGTACTTC

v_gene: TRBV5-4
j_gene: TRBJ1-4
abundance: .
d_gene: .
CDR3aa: CASSPATNEKLFF
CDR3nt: TGTGCCAGCAGTCCAGCAACTAATGAAAAACTGTTTTTT

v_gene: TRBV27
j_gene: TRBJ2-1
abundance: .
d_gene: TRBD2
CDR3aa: CASSSFIAGGYNNEQFF
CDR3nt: TGTGCCAGCAGTTCCTTTATAGCGGGAGGATACAACAATGAGCAGTTCTTC

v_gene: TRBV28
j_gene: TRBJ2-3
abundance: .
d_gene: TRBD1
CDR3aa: CASSRTGGGDTQYF
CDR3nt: TGTGCCAGCAGTAGGACAGGAGGCGGGGATACGCAGTATTTT

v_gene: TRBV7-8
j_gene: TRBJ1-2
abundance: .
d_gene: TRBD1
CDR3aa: CASSLEGQAVGYTF
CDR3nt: TGTGCCAGCAGCTTAGAGGGACAGGCTGTCGGCTACACCTTC

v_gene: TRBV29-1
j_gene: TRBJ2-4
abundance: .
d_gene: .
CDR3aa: CSVQGGQNIQYF
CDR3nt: TGCAGCGTTCAGGGGGGACAGAACATTCAGTACTTC

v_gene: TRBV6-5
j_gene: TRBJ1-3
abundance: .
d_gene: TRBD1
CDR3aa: CASSPGQGTGNTIYF
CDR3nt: TGTGCCAGCAGTCCGGGACAGGGGACTGGAAACACCATATATTTT

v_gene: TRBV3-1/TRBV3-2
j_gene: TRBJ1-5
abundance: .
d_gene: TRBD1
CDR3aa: CASSCKGTGRGVSNQPQHF
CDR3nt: TGTGCCAGCAGCTGCAAGGGGACAGGGCGAGGGGTTAGCAATCAGCCCCAGCATTTT

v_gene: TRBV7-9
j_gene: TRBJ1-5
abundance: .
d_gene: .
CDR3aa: CASSPTGSNQPQHF
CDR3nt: TGTGCCAGCAGCCCCACAGGGAGCAATCAGCCCCAGCATTTT

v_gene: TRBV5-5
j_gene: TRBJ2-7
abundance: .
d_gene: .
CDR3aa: CASRGQPSSSYEQYF
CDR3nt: TGTGCCAGCAGGGGGCAACCCTCGAGCTCCTACGAGCAGTACTTC

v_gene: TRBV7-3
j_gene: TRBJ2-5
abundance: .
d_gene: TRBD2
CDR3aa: CASSLNAGGHETQYF
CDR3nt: TGTGCCAGCAGCTTAAACGCGGGAGGGCATGAGACCCAGTACTTC

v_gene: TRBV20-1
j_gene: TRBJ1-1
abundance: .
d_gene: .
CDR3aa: CSASSGNTEAFF
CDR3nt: TGCAGTGCTAGTTCCGGGAACACTGAAGCTTTCTTT

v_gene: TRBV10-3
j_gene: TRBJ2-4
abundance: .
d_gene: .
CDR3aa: CAIGEGGLAKNIQYF
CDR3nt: TGTGCCATCGGAGAGGGGGGGCTAGCCAAAAACATTCAGTACTTC

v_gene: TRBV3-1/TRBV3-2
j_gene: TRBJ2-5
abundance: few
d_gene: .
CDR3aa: CASSQVRETQYF
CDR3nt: TGTGCCAGCAGCCAAGTGCGGGAGACCCAGTACTTC

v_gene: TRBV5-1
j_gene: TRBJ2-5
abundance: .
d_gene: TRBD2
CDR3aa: CASGRLAGAQETQYF
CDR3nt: TGCGCCAGCGGAAGACTAGCGGGGGCACAAGAGACCCAGTACTTC

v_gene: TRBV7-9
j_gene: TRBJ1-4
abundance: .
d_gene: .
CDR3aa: CASSLDWYGEELFF
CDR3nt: TGTGCCAGCAGCTTAGATTGGTACGGGGAGGAACTGTTTTTT

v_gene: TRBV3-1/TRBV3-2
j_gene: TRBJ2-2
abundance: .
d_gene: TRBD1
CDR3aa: CASSRHRGQSTGELFF
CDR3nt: TGTGCCAGCAGCCGACACAGGGGGCAGAGCACCGGGGAGCTGTTTTTT

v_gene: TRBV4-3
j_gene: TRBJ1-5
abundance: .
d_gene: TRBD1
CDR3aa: CASSQVSGGGQPQHF
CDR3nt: TGCGCCAGCAGCCAAGTTTCAGGGGGCGGTCAGCCCCAGCATTTT

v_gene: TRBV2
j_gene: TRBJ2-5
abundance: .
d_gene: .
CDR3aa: CASVEDFQETQYF
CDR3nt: TGTGCCAGCGTCGAGGACTTCCAAGAGACCCAGTACTTC

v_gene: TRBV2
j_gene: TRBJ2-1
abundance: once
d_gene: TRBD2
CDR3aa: CASRPTLAGGENEQFF
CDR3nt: TGTGCCAGCAGGCCCACACTAGCGGGGGGGGAGAATGAGCAGTTCTTC

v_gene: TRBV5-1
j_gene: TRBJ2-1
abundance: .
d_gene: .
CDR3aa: CASSSDGSAYNEQFF
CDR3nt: TGCGCCAGCAGCTCGGACGGTAGCGCCTACAATGAGCAGTTCTTC

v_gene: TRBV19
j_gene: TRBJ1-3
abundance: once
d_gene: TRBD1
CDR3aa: CASGTGTGNTIYF
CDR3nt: TGTGCCAGTGGGACAGGCACTGGAAACACCATATATTTT

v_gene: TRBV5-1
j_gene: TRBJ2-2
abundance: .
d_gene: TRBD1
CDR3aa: CASRSGQGNTGELFF
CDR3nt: TGCGCCAGCAGGTCGGGACAGGGGAACACCGGGGAGCTGTTTTTT

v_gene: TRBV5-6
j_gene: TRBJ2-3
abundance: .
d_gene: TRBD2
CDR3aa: CASSLALGGTDTQYF
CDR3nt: TGTGCCAGCAGCCTCGCCCTCGGGGGGACGGATACGCAGTATTTT

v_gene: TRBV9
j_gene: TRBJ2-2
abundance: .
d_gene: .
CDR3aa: CASSPVGRLTGELFF
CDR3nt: TGTGCCAGCAGCCCAGTCGGGAGACTCACCGGGGAGCTGTTTTTT

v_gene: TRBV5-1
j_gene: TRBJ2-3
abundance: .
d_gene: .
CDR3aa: CASSLGQIGDPQYF
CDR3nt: TGCGCCAGCAGCTTGGGACAAATAGGGGATCCGCAGTATTTT

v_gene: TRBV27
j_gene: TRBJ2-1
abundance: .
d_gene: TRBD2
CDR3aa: CASLTSGTGEQFF
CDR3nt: TGTGCCAGCCTGACTAGCGGGACCGGTGAGCAGTTCTTC

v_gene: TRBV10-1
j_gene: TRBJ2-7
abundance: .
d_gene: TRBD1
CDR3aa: CASGPSGQPYEQYF
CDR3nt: TGCGCCAGCGGACCCTCGGGACAGCCCTACGAGCAGTACTTC

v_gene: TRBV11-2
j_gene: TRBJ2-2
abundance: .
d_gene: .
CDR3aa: CASSLAVSFGELFF
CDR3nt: TGTGCCAGCAGCTTAGCGGTGTCCTTCGGGGAGCTGTTTTTT

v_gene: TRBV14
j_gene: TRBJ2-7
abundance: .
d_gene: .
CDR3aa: CASSHWGHVSYEQYF
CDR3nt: TGTGCCAGCAGCCATTGGGGACACGTCTCCTACGAGCAGTACTTC

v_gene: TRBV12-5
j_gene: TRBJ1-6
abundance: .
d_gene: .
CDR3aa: CASGPTGGGNSPLHF
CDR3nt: TGTGCTAGTGGTCCCACCGGCGGGGGCAATTCACCCCTCCACTTT

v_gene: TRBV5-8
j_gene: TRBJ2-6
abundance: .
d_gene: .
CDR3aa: CASSLGSGSGANVLTF
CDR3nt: TGTGCCAGCAGCTTGGGTTCTGGGTCTGGGGCCAACGTCCTGACCTTC

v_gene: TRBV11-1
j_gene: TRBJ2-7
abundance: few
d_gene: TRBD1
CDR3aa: CASSLTGVEQYF
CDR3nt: TGTGCCAGCAGCTTGACAGGGGTCGAGCAGTACTTC

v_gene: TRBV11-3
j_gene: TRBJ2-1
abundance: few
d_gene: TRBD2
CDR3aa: CASSIGTSGYNEQFF
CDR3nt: TGTGCCAGCAGCATAGGGACTAGCGGATACAATGAGCAGTTCTTC

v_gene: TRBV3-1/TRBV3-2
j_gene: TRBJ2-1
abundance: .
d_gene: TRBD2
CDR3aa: CASSQEVRIAGHNEQFF
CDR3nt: TGTGCCAGCAGCCAAGAAGTGCGGATAGCGGGGCACAATGAGCAGTTCTTC

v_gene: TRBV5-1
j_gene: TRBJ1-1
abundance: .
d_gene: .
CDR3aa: CASTGSGGYNTEAFF
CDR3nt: TGCGCCAGCACCGGAAGTGGGGGCTACAACACTGAAGCTTTCTTT

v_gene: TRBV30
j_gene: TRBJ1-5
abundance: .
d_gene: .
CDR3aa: CAWDSWNQPQHF
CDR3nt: TGTGCCTGGGACAGTTGGAATCAGCCCCAGCATTTT

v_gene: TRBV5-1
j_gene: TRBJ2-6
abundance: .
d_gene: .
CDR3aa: CASSFVLSGSGANVLTF
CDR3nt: TGCGCCAGCAGCTTTGTCCTAAGCGGATCTGGGGCCAACGTCCTGACTTTC

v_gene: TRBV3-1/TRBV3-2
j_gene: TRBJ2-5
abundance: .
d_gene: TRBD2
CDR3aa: CASSHSGGQGAGTQYF
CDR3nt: TGTGCCAGCAGCCATAGCGGGGGGCAAGGGGCAGGGACCCAGTACTTC

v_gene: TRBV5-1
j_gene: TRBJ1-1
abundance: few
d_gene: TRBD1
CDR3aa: CASSLGRTGFTEAFF
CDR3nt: TGCGCCAGCAGCTTGGGGCGGACAGGTTTCACTGAAGCTTTCTTT

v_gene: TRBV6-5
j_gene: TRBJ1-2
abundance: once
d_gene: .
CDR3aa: CASSQQSGHGYTF
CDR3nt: TGTGCCAGCAGCCAACAATCAGGCCATGGCTACACCTTC